Below are 23 T cell receptor beta chains sequenced from a single sample in a study of technical replicates of blood from a handful of donors. Generated by immunoSEQ multiplex PCR, the TCRdb table keeps only in-frame clones and is missing some. Of 60,000 to 85,000 clones in the sample, roughly nine tenths are singletons; the top ten hold about 0.4%. Material for sequencing was T cells isolated from PBMCs. The receptors were sampled from a human donor in good health.

The J gene is TRBJ2-1, the V gene TRBV19; 11 bases fit TRBD2. Trimming took 3 bases from V and 6 from J; bases not matched to a gene: 4. This CDR3 is 15 amino acids long. The germline CDR1 and CDR2 sequences are LNHDA and SQIVND (reference sequence). The CDR3 loop is CASSILLAGANEQFF. The CDR3 DNA reads as TGTGCCAGTAGTATCCTACTAGCGGGAGCCAATGAGCAGTTCTTC. The variable domain in full, with the rest retrieved from reference TRBV19 and TRBJ2-1, is DGGITQSPKYLFRKEGQNVTLSCEQNLNHDAMYWYRQDPGQGLRLIYYSQIVNDFQKGDIAEGYSVSREKKESFPLTVTSAQKNPTAFYLCASSILLAGANEQFFGPGTRLTVL.

This clone has only a few counts. The gene calls are TRBV11-2 and TRBJ1-2, with 10 positions matching TRBD1. Germline CDR1 is SGHAT and CDR2 is FQNNGV. V dropped 5 bases and J dropped 6; count of bases not matched to a gene: 6. The CDR3 is 14 residues long. This CDR3 reads CASSLGQGIDGYTF. The CDR3 DNA sequence: TGTGCCAGCAGCCTGGGACAGGGGATTGATGGCTACACCTTC.

The gene calls are TRBV19 and TRBJ1-2; TRBD1 matches 8 bases. This CDR3 region has 15 residues. V shed 11 bases and J 5 bases; nucleotides not matched to a gene: 16. Germline lookup yields CDR1 LNHDA and CDR2 SQIVND (reference sequence). CDR3 protein: CAGRWTGSDNYGYTF. CDR3 DNA sequence: TGTGCCGGCAGGTGGACAGGGTCTGATAATTATGGCTACACCTTC.

DNA of the CDR3: TGCGCCAGCAGCTTAGCAGGGATAATAGATACGCAGTATTTT. Its protein product is CASSLAGIIDTQYF. The V gene is TRBV5-1, the J gene TRBJ2-3; D is possibly TRBD1 (5 bases). This CDR3 comprises 14 residues. The V and J ends lost 2 bases and 5 bases respectively, with 12 bases between them. The germline V gene encodes CDR1 SGHRS and CDR2 YFSETQ.

This rearrangement joins TRBV5-1 to TRBJ2-1; no clear D. The CDR3 has 13 amino acids. Germline V gene sequence: CDR1 SGHRS, CDR2 YFSETQ. V lost 0 bases and J lost 9, with 10 bases in between. The CDR3 loop reads CASSLAWAAEQFF. CDR3 sequence (DNA): TGCGCCAGCAGCTTGGCCTGGGCAGCTGAGCAGTTCTTC.

The chain uses TRBV29-1 and TRBJ1-3, with a possible D match to TRBD1 (5 bases). The germline V gene encodes CDR1 SQVTM and CDR2 ANQGSEA. Between the trimmed V and J ends, which lost 7 bases and 0 bases, there was a span of 10 bases. The CDR3 covers 13 residues. The CDR3 spells CSAGQGSGNTIYF. As DNA, the CDR3 is TGCAGCGCCGGGCAGGGCTCTGGAAACACCATATATTTT. The full variable domain, its missing parts supplied by reference TRBV29-1 and TRBJ1-3, is SAVISQKPSRDICQRGTSLTIQCQVDSQVTMMFWYRQQPGQSLTLIATANQGSEATYESGFVIDKFPISRPNLTFSTLTVSNMSPEDSSIYLCSAGQGSGNTIYFGEGSWLTVV.

CDR3 amino acids: CASSLVGTASNQPQHF. The CDR3 DNA follows: TGTGCCAGCAGCTTAGTCGGGACAGCTAGCAATCAGCCCCAGCATTTT. The chain combines TRBV7-8 with TRBJ1-5; TRBD1 matches at 7 bases. The CDR3 is 16 residues long. Germline loops: CDR1 SGHVS, CDR2 FQNEAQ. The V segment lost 1 base and the J segment 0 bases; nucleotides outside the gene matches: 3.

In its sample, this clone was seen once. The genes are TRBV4-3 and TRBJ2-7; D might be TRBD1 (5 bases). The CDR3 is made up of 17 amino acids. CDR1 and CDR2 (germline): LGHNA, YSLEER. V was pared by 3 bases and J by 6 bases, with 24 bases between. CDR3 nucleotides: TGCGCCAGCAGCCAGTTGGCGGAAGGGGTGGCCAGGATCGAGCAGTACTTC. This translates into CASSQLAEGVARIEQYF.

The V gene is TRBV6-5, the J gene TRBJ2-5, with 8 bases matching TRBD1. The germline gives CDR1 MNHEY, CDR2 SVGAGI. The V and J ends lost 6 bases and 4 bases, in that order; junction bases with no gene match: 7. This CDR3 spans 14 amino acids. The CDR3 coding sequence is TGTGCCAGCAGGTTACAGGGGGTCAGAGAGACCCAGTACTTC. This translates into CASRLQGVRETQYF.

The chain links TRBV5-1 to TRBJ2-7; TRBD2 aligns across 7 bases. The trim removed 1 base at V and 1 base at J, leaving 2 bases unmatched. The CDR3 is 14 residues long. From germline, CDR1 is SGHRS and CDR2 YFSETQ. The CDR3 region is CASSLLSGSYEQYF. The CDR3 DNA reads as TGCGCCAGCAGCTTGCTTAGCGGGTCCTACGAGCAGTACTTC.

The rearrangement links TRBV11-3 to TRBJ2-7, with D tentatively TRBD1 (6 bases). Trimming stripped 2 bases from V and 0 bases from J, with 11 bases between. The CDR3 totals 15 residues. Germline loops: CDR1 SGHNT, CDR2 YENEEA. CDR3 region: CASSLLQGSSYEQYF. CDR3 DNA: TGTGCCAGCAGCTTATTACAGGGCAGCTCCTACGAGCAGTACTTC.

This clone has just one count. The chain combines TRBV27 with TRBJ2-7; D is possibly TRBD1 (5 bases). The CDR3 is made up of 13 amino acids. Germline lookup yields CDR1 MNHEY and CDR2 SMNVEV (reference sequence). Trimming left V 0 bases short and J 2 bases short, with 5 bases between. This chain's CDR3 is CASSLSQAYEQYF. The CDR3 nucleotides read TGTGCCAGCAGTTTATCACAGGCCTACGAGCAGTACTTC.

This rearrangement joins TRBV4-1 to TRBJ2-1; 7 bases fit TRBD2. CDR1 MGHRA and CDR2 YSYEKL come from the germline V gene. V dropped 1 base and J dropped 10; count of bases not matched to a gene: 4. The CDR3 runs to 13 residues. The chain's CDR3 is CASSQGGTKEQFF. In DNA form, the CDR3 reads TGCGCCAGCAGCCAAGGTGGGACTAAAGAGCAGTTCTTC.

The chain joins TRBV5-5 to TRBJ1-2; 9 bases fit TRBD1. With 4 bases clipped from V and 3 bases from J, the junction kept 7 bases outside the gene matches. The V gene's germline CDR1 is SGHKS and CDR2 YYEKEE (reference sequence). The CDR3 contains 15 residues. The CDR3 here is CASSVTGGQDYGYTF. DNA of the CDR3: TGTGCCAGCAGCGTAACAGGGGGCCAGGACTATGGCTACACCTTC.

The genes are TRBV13 and TRBJ2-7; 9 nucleotides agree with TRBD2. J was trimmed by 2 bases and V by 4 bases; bases with no gene match: 6. This CDR3 contains 15 residues. Germline V gives CDR1 PRHDT, CDR2 FYEKMQ (reference sequence). DNA of the CDR3: TGTGCCAGCAGCTCCCTAGCGGGACTTCCCTACGAGCAGTACTTC. It codes for CASSSLAGLPYEQYF.

V usage is TRBV10-3 and J usage is TRBJ2-3; D perhaps matches TRBD2 (5 bases). The CDR3 length is 16 residues. V shed 2 bases and J shed 0 bases, with 12 bases lying between them. Germline assignment: CDR1 ENHRY and CDR2 SYGVKD. The DNA for the CDR3 is TGTGCCATCAGTGAGAAAGATGGCGGGAGCACAGATACGCAGTATTTT. It translates to CAISEKDGGSTDTQYF.

The CDR3 DNA is TGTGCCAGTAGTATACCAGGGCCAAATGAAAAACTGTTTTTT. This encodes CASSIPGPNEKLFF. The V call is TRBV19, the J call TRBJ1-4; D possibly corresponds to TRBD1 (5 bases). The CDR3 length is 14 residues. Deletions cut 2 bases from V and 5 bases from J, with 9 bases between. Germline V gene lookup returns CDR1 LNHDA and CDR2 SQIVND (reference sequence).

The sample holds one count of this clone. The rearrangement joins TRBV15 to TRBJ1-5; 10 bases are a match to TRBD1. Losses at the gene ends were 4 bases for V and 7 bases for J; bases not matched to a gene: 10. The CDR3 runs 16 residues. The V gene's germline CDR1 is LNHNV and CDR2 YYDKDF (reference sequence). CDR3: CATSISGTGVGQPQHF. The CDR3 nucleotides are TGTGCCACCAGCATCTCCGGGACAGGGGTAGGGCAGCCCCAGCATTTT.

The CDR3 protein is CASSLLAASYYEQYF. For the CDR3, the DNA is TGTGCCAGCAGCTTGTTAGCAGCGAGCTACTACGAGCAGTACTTC. This sequence joins TRBV27 and TRBJ2-7; D gene unclear. CDR1 and CDR2 from the germline V gene are MNHEY and SMNVEV (reference sequence). Trimming pared 6 bases from V and 3 bases from J, leaving 18 bases between. The CDR3 runs 15 residues.

This chain connects TRBV7-9 to TRBJ1-4; D is perhaps TRBD1 (6 bases). V lost 5 bases and J 4 bases, leaving 11 bases between the germline ends. Germline CDR1 is SEHNR and CDR2 is FQNEAQ (reference sequence). The CDR3 has 14 residues. The CDR3 nucleotides are TGTGCCAGCAGCCCACAGGGCTTTAATGAAAAACTGTTTTTT. Translating gives CASSPQGFNEKLFF.

The chain is built from TRBV19 and TRBJ1-5; D is unresolved. This CDR3 is built from 15 residues. The V end lost 7 bases, the J end lost 1 base, and 14 bases lay between the germline ends. Germline lookup yields CDR1 LNHDA and CDR2 SQIVND (reference sequence). CDR3 region: CASNPTARSNQPQHF. The CDR3 DNA reads TGTGCCAGTAACCCCACCGCCAGAAGCAATCAGCCCCAGCATTTT.

The rearrangement uses TRBV9 and TRBJ2-1; a possible D gene is TRBD1 (6 bases). CDR1 SGDLS and CDR2 YYNGEE come from the germline V gene. CDR3 length equals 14 residues. Trimming cost V 4 bases and J 7 bases, with 15 bases left between them. CDR3 in DNA: TGTGCCAGCAGCCCGACAGGATCCCTTAATGAGCAGTTCTTC. Translating it yields CASSPTGSLNEQFF.

This chain links TRBV27 with TRBJ2-7; TRBD1 matches 8 bases. Germline V CDR1 and CDR2: MNHEY, SMNVEV (reference sequence). V lost 3 bases and J lost 3; bases outside the gene matches: 10. CDR3 length equals 16 residues. DNA of the CDR3: TGTGCCAGCAGTTTGTCCGGGACAGGCTACGGCTACGAGCAGTACTTC. Protein sequence: CASSLSGTGYGYEQYF.